Each of the 29 T cell receptor beta chains below was sequenced from the same sample in a study of blood T cells in healthy people across ages. A sample-barcoded 5' primer and a J-beta primer mix were used in a second PCR of about 7 to 12 cycles. TCRdb re-called the 5' RACE reads through MiXCR, storing one row per CDR3 protein. Here the sample spans some 760,000 distinct CDR3 sequences, 20% to 25% being singletons. These data were likewise used in another study, on T cells of mothers and their children.

Sample: blood. The receptors come from a boy aged 5-17 years in good health.

The chain links TRBV15 to TRBJ1-5; TRBD1 is a possible D gene (6 bases). The ends were cut back, 4 bases at V and 15 bases at J, with 16 bases in the middle. The CDR3 covers 12 residues. Germline-derived CDR1 and CDR2 are LNHNV and YYDKDF (reference sequence). CDR3 amino acids: CATSTEGEPGHF. The CDR3 region has the DNA TGTGCCACCAGCACCGAGGGGGAGCCGGGGCATTTT.

This clonotype was counted a few times. The V and J genes are TRBV24-1 and TRBJ2-2; perhaps TRBD1 as D (5 bases). CDR3 length: 15 residues. The germline gives CDR1 KGHDR, CDR2 SFDVKD. V was trimmed by 7 bases and J by 5 bases, leaving 16 bases between them. The CDR3 nucleotides read TGTGCCACCAGCCAGGGAATAGGAGTGACCGGGGAGCTGTTTTTT. Its protein is CATSQGIGVTGELFF.

Points on this clonotype: It is likely a read error, because the conserved phenylalanine at the end of the CDR3 is missing. The chain employs TRBV9 and TRBJ2-2, with TRBD2 matching 8 bases. There are 16 residues in the CDR3. Germline V gene lookup returns CDR1 SGDLS and CDR2 YYNGEE. Trimming at V came to 4 bases and at J to 3 bases, leaving 8 bases not matched to a gene. The DNA for the CDR3 is TGTGCCAGCAGCCCAAAGTCTAGCGGGTACACCGGGGAGCTGTTTTTG. It encodes CASSPKSSGYTGELFL.

The chain employs TRBV5-5 and TRBJ2-5, with D unresolved. The germline V and J ends were trimmed by 0 bases and 7 bases, with 19 bases remaining between them. CDR1 SGHKS and CDR2 YYEKEE come from the germline V gene (reference sequence). This CDR3 has 16 amino acids. The CDR3: CASSLAQESTWGTQYF. DNA of the CDR3: TGTGCCAGCAGCTTGGCCCAGGAGTCTACATGGGGGACCCAGTACTTC.

The gene calls are TRBV12-3 or TRBV12-4 and TRBJ2-4; TRBD2 aligns across 10 bases. J was trimmed by 3 bases and V by 1 base; bases with no gene match: 6. The CDR3 has 17 residues. The CDR3 DNA follows: TGTGCCAGCAGTTTAGAGCTAGCGGGGGCCTTCAAAAACATTCAGTACTTC. Translated: CASSLELAGAFKNIQYF.

This clonotype was counted between two and nine times. The genes are TRBV12-3 or TRBV12-4 and TRBJ2-7, with D unclear. Deletions cut 3 bases from V and 4 bases from J, with 7 bases between. The CDR3 is 12 residues long. The CDR3 here is CASSLTIYEQYF. The DNA for the CDR3 is TGTGCCAGCAGTTTGACGATTTACGAGCAGTACTTC.

This rearrangement joins TRBV24-1 to TRBJ2-5; TRBD2 matches 9 bases. This CDR3 contains 15 residues. Germline V gene data show CDR1 as KGHDR and CDR2 as SFDVKD. V was clipped by 6 bases and J by 1 base; unmatched bases: 5. The CDR3 loop is CATSLAGTTQETQYF. In nucleotides, the CDR3 is TGTGCCACCAGTCTAGCGGGAACTACCCAAGAGACCCAGTACTTC.

As regards this clonotype: An end of the junction differs from the germline gene, which may be a read error. The chain couples TRBV7-2 to TRBJ1-3, with a weak D call TRBD1 (5 bases). The CDR3 is 15 amino acids. CDR1 SGHTA and CDR2 FQGNSA come from the germline V gene. This CDR3 is CASSLQGISGNAIYF. CDR3 DNA: TGTGCCAGCAGCTTACAGGGCATCTCTGGAAACGCCATATATTTT.

The rearrangement uses TRBV15 and TRBJ2-5; 10 positions match TRBD2. The end of the DNA fits TRBJ2-1 better, so the J call may be wrong. Germline V gene sequence: CDR1 LNHNV, CDR2 YYDKDF (reference sequence). CDR3 length: 18 residues. CDR3 loop: CATSRKTLAGGHHNEQFF. The CDR3 DNA is TGTGCCACCAGCAGAAAAACCTTAGCGGGGGGACACCACAATGAGCAGTTCTTC.

The chain carries TRBV11-1 and TRBJ2-5, with 7 bases identical to TRBD1. The end of the DNA fits TRBJ2-1 better, so the J call may be wrong. Germline V CDR1 and CDR2: SGHAT, FQDESV (reference sequence). CDR3 length: 12 residues. The CDR3 DNA reads as TGTGCCAGCAGCTTAGTCGACAGGGTGCAGTTCTTC. Translated, it gives CASSLVDRVQFF.

This CDR3 is CAISPGTGGSTGELFF. The CDR3 DNA reads TGTGCCATCAGCCCAGGGACGGGAGGTAGCACCGGGGAGCTGTTTTTT. This rearrangement joins TRBV10-3 to TRBJ2-2; 7 nucleotides align to TRBD2. Trimming took 6 bases from V and 4 from J; bases not matched to a gene: 11. The germline V gene has CDR1 ENHRY and CDR2 SYGVKD. The CDR3 is 16 amino acids.

The V gene is TRBV28, the J gene TRBJ2-1, with D unclear. The CDR3 runs 16 residues. V gave up 5 bases and J gave up 1 base, with 15 bases separating them. Per the germline V gene, CDR1 is MDHEN and CDR2 is SYDVKM. CDR3 in DNA: TGTGCCAGCAGTGCCCTTGAGGTGGAGTCCTACAATGAGCAGTTCTTC. Translating gives CASSALEVESYNEQFF.

This clonotype was counted only a few times. The chain employs TRBV10-3 and TRBJ2-7, with D possibly matching TRBD1 (5 bases). V lost 5 bases and J lost 3, with 14 bases in between. This CDR3 region has 14 residues. The germline V gene has CDR1 ENHRY and CDR2 SYGVKD. CDR3 in amino acids: CAISSYRGFYEQYF. In nucleotides, the CDR3 is TGTGCCATCAGTTCGTATAGGGGATTCTACGAGCAGTACTTC.

The chain carries TRBV7-9 and TRBJ2-5; D not certain. Judging by the DNA end, TRBJ2-1 fits better; the J call may be wrong. CDR1 is SEHNR and CDR2 is FQNEAQ in the germline V gene (reference sequence). This CDR3 contains 16 residues. The CDR3 here is CASSSLTNGPYNEQFF. CDR3 sequence (DNA): TGTGCCAGCAGCTCCTTAACCAACGGGCCTTACAATGAGCAGTTCTTC.

The table lists this clonotype with a few counts. This chain connects TRBV11-3 to TRBJ2-1; a possible D gene is TRBD1 (6 bases). V was pared by 2 bases and J by 0 bases, with 20 bases between. This CDR3 is 19 amino acids long. The germline CDR1 and CDR2 sequences are SGHNT and YENEEA. DNA for the CDR3: TGTGCCAGCAGCTTAACCCGAACAGGGCCCTTATACTCCTACAATGAGCAGTTCTTC. Protein product: CASSLTRTGPLYSYNEQFF.

This clonotype came up a few times. V and J are TRBV11-2 and TRBJ2-7, with 9 bases aligning to TRBD2. This CDR3 is built from 13 residues. J gave up 7 bases and V 1 base, and 2 bases lay outside the gene matches. Germline V gives CDR1 SGHAT, CDR2 FQNNGV. The CDR3 nucleotides are TGTGCCAGCAGCTTAGCACTAGCGGGTGAGCAGTACTTC. Translated: CASSLALAGEQYF.

The chain uses TRBV5-6 and TRBJ2-5, with D unresolved. CDR1 and CDR2 from the germline V gene are SGHDT and YYEEEE. The CDR3 is 13 amino acids. The germline V and J ends were trimmed by 2 bases and 2 bases, with 7 bases remaining between them. CDR3 loop: CASSFLLQETQYF. In DNA form, the CDR3 reads TGTGCCAGCAGCTTTTTACTACAAGAGACCCAGTACTTC.

This clonotype was detected a few times. This sequence joins TRBV20-1 and TRBJ2-5; D is possibly TRBD2 (5 bases). V gave up 2 bases and J gave up 2 bases, with 15 bases separating them. Germline CDR1 DFQATT, CDR2 SNEGSKA (reference sequence). CDR3 length: 15 residues. Here the CDR3 DNA reads TGCAGTGCTAGACGGACTGAGGACCTACAAGAGACCCAGTACTTC. Amino acids: CSARRTEDLQETQYF.

The genes are TRBV12-3 or TRBV12-4 and TRBJ2-5, with D perhaps matching TRBD2 (6 bases). The CDR3 sequence is 14 residues long. V was shortened by 4 bases and J by 11 bases, with 20 bases between the two germline ends. The CDR3 bases are TGTGCCAGCAGTTGGTCCCGGGAGTACGTTGAGCAGTACTTC. Translating it yields CASSWSREYVEQYF.

This clonotype has more than one count but fewer than ten. V gene TRBV13 combines with J gene TRBJ1-3; D not certain. The CDR3 is 17 residues long. V was shortened by 3 bases and J by 0 bases, with 15 bases between the two germline ends. Germline CDR1 PRHDT, CDR2 FYEKMQ (reference sequence). This chain's CDR3 is CASSLKYGSGSGNTIYF. CDR3 DNA sequence: TGTGCCAGCAGCTTGAAATACGGAAGTGGCTCTGGAAACACCATATATTTT.

This clonotype was counted only a few times. This rearrangement joins TRBV12-3 or TRBV12-4 to TRBJ2-3; possibly TRBD2 for D (6 bases). V was shortened by 9 bases and J by 4 bases, with 20 bases between the two germline ends. This CDR3 has 15 amino acids. This CDR3 is CASRPGTGMPDTQYF. Here the CDR3 DNA reads TGTGCCAGTAGACCCGGGACTGGGATGCCAGATACGCAGTATTTT.

The rearrangement joins TRBV7-3 to TRBJ2-5; 7 bases fit TRBD2. Germline V lookup: CDR1 SGHTA, CDR2 FQGTGA. The CDR3 totals 17 residues. Trimming at V came to 5 bases and at J to 2 bases, leaving 14 bases not matched to a gene. CDR3 DNA sequence: TGTGCCAGCAGCAACCTATCGGGCGGGGGAAAGCAAGAGACCCAGTACTTC. This sequence encodes CASSNLSGGGKQETQYF.

The sample holds many counts of this clonotype. The chain carries TRBV29-1 and TRBJ1-1; no definite D call. V was shortened by 6 bases and J by 1 base, with 12 bases between the two germline ends. Germline lookup yields CDR1 SQVTM and CDR2 ANQGSEA. This CDR3 has 13 amino acids. As DNA, the CDR3 is TGCAGCGTCTTAAAGACCCGGAACACTGAAGCTTTCTTT. This gives the protein CSVLKTRNTEAFF.

This clonotype was recorded a few times. The chain links TRBV6-5 to TRBJ1-5, with D perhaps TRBD1 (5 bases). Germline V gives CDR1 MNHEY, CDR2 SVGAGI. The CDR3 extends over 17 amino acids. V lost 0 bases, J lost 0 bases, and 12 bases lay in between. CDR3 residues: CASSYSGTAYSNQPQHF. The CDR3, as DNA: TGTGCCAGCAGTTACTCAGGGACGGCTTATAGCAATCAGCCCCAGCATTTT.

This clonotype turned up a few times. The chain joins TRBV28 to TRBJ2-7; 9 nucleotides agree with TRBD1. CDR3 length: 15 residues. Trimming at V came to 5 bases and at J to 7 bases, leaving 12 bases not matched to a gene. Germline V CDR1 and CDR2: MDHEN, SYDVKM. CDR3 loop: CASSRTGEGSQEQYF. As DNA, the CDR3 is TGTGCCAGCAGTCGGACAGGGGAGGGTTCGCAGGAGCAGTACTTC.

This chain connects TRBV10-3 to TRBJ2-7; tentative D call: TRBD2 (6 bases). The CDR3 is made up of 12 amino acids. The germline CDR1 and CDR2 sequences are ENHRY and SYGVKD. The ends were cut back, 3 bases at V and 5 bases at J, with 8 bases in the middle. The CDR3: CAISDREDEQYF. The CDR3 bases are TGTGCCATCAGTGACAGGGAGGACGAGCAGTACTTC.

The genes are TRBV5-1 and TRBJ2-5, with TRBD2 matching 7 bases. Germline loops: CDR1 SGHRS, CDR2 YFSETQ. With 4 bases clipped from V and 11 bases from J, the junction kept 14 bases outside the gene matches. This CDR3 region has 14 residues. CDR3 protein: CASSAWSQAGEQYF. CDR3 nucleotide sequence: TGCGCCAGCAGCGCCTGGAGCCAGGCGGGGGAGCAGTACTTC.

The chain joins TRBV3-1 to TRBJ2-7; 8 nucleotides agree with TRBD1. V shed 2 bases and J 6 bases; nucleotides not matched to a gene: 6. This CDR3 region has 14 residues. Germline V gives CDR1 LGHDT, CDR2 YNNKEL (reference sequence). CDR3 protein: CASSQRTGNSEQYF. CDR3 bases: TGTGCCAGCAGCCAACGGACAGGGAACAGCGAGCAGTACTTC.

Comments on this clonotype: Sequence at one end of the junction differs from germline and may be a read error. The chain employs TRBV12-3 or TRBV12-4 and TRBJ2-7; a weak D match, TRBD1 (7 bases). CDR3 size: 13 residues. In DNA form, the CDR3 reads TGCGCCAGCGGGTGGGACAGTTCCTACGAGCAGTACTTC. It translates to CASGWDSSYEQYF.